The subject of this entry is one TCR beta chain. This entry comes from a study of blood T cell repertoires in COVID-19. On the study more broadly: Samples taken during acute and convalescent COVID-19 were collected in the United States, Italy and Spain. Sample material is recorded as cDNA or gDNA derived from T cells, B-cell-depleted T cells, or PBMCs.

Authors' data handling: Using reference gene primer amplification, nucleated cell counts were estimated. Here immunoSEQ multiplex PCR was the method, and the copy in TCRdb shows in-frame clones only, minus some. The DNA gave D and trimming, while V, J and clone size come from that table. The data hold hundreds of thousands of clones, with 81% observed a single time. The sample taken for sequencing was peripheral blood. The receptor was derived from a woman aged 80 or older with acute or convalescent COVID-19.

The CDR3 region is CASSPQADYGYTF. The CDR3 DNA sequence: TGTGCCAGTAGCCCCCAGGCCGACTATGGCTACACCTTC. This chain joins TRBV19 and TRBJ1-2, with unresolved D. CDR1 LNHDA and CDR2 SQIVND come from the germline V gene (reference sequence). This CDR3 has 13 residues. V was clipped by 6 bases and J by 3 bases, with 11 bases between them.